What follows is one T cell receptor (beta chain) and its context. The sample belongs to a study of shared clonotypes between healthy human individuals. Study-wide background: Donor ages ranged 18 to 49 years: a couple of women, a few men.

Division of CD4+ cells produced a CD45RA+ naive subset and a CD45RA-negative memory subset. The CDR3 spans 16 residues. Germline CDR1 SGHNT, CDR2 YYREEE (reference sequence). The V segment lost 3 bases and the J segment 3 bases; nucleotides outside the gene matches: 7. At the deep level, the assay was run. The assay was immunoSEQ multiplex PCR, and TCRdb's table has in-frame clones only and misses some. The table has approximately 2.3 million clones, just over 90% seen once; the top ten hold 0.39%. Material: naive CD4+ T cells from PBMCs. The subset is: CD45RA+ positively selected. The chain recombines TRBV5-4 with TRBJ1-5, with 9 bases that match TRBD1. The source is a man aged 18-30 years in good health. Some clones in this sample may be carry-over from other donors' samples. For the CDR3, the DNA is TGTGCCAGCAGCTACAGGGGGCGCGGGAACAATCAGCCCCAGCATTTT. It is translated as CASSYRGRGNNQPQHF.